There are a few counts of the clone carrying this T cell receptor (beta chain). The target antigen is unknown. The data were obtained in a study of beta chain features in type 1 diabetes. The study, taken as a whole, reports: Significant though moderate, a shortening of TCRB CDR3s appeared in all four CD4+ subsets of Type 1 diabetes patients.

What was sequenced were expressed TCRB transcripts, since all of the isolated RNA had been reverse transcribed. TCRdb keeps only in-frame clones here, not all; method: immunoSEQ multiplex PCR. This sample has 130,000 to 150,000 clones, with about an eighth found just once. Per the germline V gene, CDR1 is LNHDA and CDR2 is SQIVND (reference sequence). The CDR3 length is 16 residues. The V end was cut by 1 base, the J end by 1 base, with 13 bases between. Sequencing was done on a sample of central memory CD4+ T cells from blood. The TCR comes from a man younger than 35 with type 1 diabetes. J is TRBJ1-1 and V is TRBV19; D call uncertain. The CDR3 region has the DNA TGTGCCAGTAGTATAGTGTCTTCTAGGTGGAACACTGAAGCTTTCTTT. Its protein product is CASSIVSSRWNTEAFF.